Sequencing of this T cell receptor beta chain was carried out in a study of early T cells in non-severe SARS-CoV-2 infection. TCRdb itself ran the 5' RACE reads through MiXCR, one entry per CDR3 protein. This sample has 65,000 to 95,000 distinct CDR3 sequences, with more than 7.5% found just once. The CDR3 spans 16 residues. V dropped 2 bases and J dropped 1 base, with 12 bases sitting between them. Germline loops: CDR1 SGHAT, CDR2 FQNNGV. This clonotype was observed many times. The V gene is TRBV11-2, the J gene TRBJ2-1; D perhaps matches TRBD2 (6 bases). Sequenced material: whole blood. This clonotype originated in an adult who was a healthcare worker with PCR-confirmed SARS-CoV-2 infection or an uninfected control (not recorded which). The CDR3 DNA sequence: TGTGCCAGCAGCTTACTCAGCGGGTCATCCTACAATGAGCAGTTCTTC. This encodes CASSLLSGSSYNEQFF.